This record covers a single T cell receptor beta chain. The antigen remains unidentified. TCRdb keeps only in-frame clones here, not all; method: immunoSEQ multiplex PCR. The sample carries over 200,000 clones, roughly 91% recorded once. The CDR3 is 17 amino acids. V lost 6 bases to trimming and J lost 4 bases, with 19 bases between them. Germline CDR1 and CDR2: MNHEY and SMNVEV (reference sequence). These data come from a study of cytomegalovirus exposure and HLA in healthy donors. Findings and caveats of the study: Cytomegalovirus association was assigned to more than 150 TCR beta chains. A later analysis found first-cohort TCR clusters tended to co-occur in the 90 to 150 validation repertoires. It was reportedly the case that the classifier diagnosed cytomegalovirus status with high specificity and sensitivity.

The chain joins TRBV27 to TRBJ2-6, with D possibly TRBD1 on 6 matching bases. This TCR derives from a woman aged 25 to 39 in good health and CMV-seronegative. The specimen was PBMCs. The CDR3 is CASSRGATQRGANVLTF. In nucleotides, the CDR3 is TGTGCCAGCAGCAGGGGTGCGACCCAGCGAGGGGCCAACGTCCTGACTTTC.